This T cell receptor (beta chain) originates from a study of identical twins. This CDR3 spans 12 amino acids. V was clipped by 1 base and J by 7 bases, with 7 bases between them. Each CDR3 protein is one row after TCRdb ran MiXCR on the 5' RACE reads. The table lists 350,000 or so distinct CDR3 sequences, about 9% of them singletons, with about 9.1% in the top ten. Sequencing was carried out using naive T cells sorted from blood. The chain carries TRBV12-3 or TRBV12-4 and TRBJ1-1, with a tentative D call TRBD1 (5 bases). The clonotype was recovered from a woman between 45 and 65 years old in good health. CDR3 region: CASSLVTVEAFF. The DNA of the CDR3 is TGTGCCAGCAGTTTAGTGACAGTTGAAGCTTTCTTT.